Listed here are 18 T cell receptor beta chains from one sample, sequenced in a study of cytomegalovirus exposure and HLA in healthy donors. A multiplex PCR was run with 60 Vbeta primers and 13 Jbeta primers. The method was immunoSEQ multiplex PCR; TCRdb's version includes in-frame clones alone and lacks a portion of them. The table has about 200,000 clones, 86% seen once. Material: PBMCs. The receptors shown here come from a woman in her 30s in good health and CMV-seronegative.

V gene TRBV19 combines with J gene TRBJ1-5, with TRBD1 matching 7 bases. Germline V gene data show CDR1 as LNHDA and CDR2 as SQIVND (reference sequence). The CDR3 has 15 residues. Unmatched junction bases numbered 4, after V lost 3 bases and J lost 2 bases. CDR3 residues: CASSIDRVGNQPQHF. CDR3 nucleotide sequence: TGTGCCAGTAGTATCGACAGGGTCGGCAATCAGCCCCAGCATTTT.

The rearrangement joins TRBV19 to TRBJ1-5; TRBD1 is a possible D gene (5 bases). This CDR3 comprises 16 residues. Trimming cost V 5 bases and J 4 bases, with 18 bases left between them. CDR1 LNHDA and CDR2 SQIVND come from the germline V gene (reference sequence). The CDR3 protein is CASSPLGGQGNQPQHF. The CDR3 nucleotides are TGTGCCAGTAGTCCACTCGGAGGGCAGGGAAATCAGCCCCAGCATTTT.

V usage is TRBV11-3 and J usage is TRBJ2-2; 8 bases map to TRBD1. CDR1 is SGHNT, CDR2 YENEEA, per germline. The V segment lost 4 bases and the J segment 5 bases; nucleotides outside the gene matches: 9. This CDR3 contains 16 residues. The CDR3 DNA is TGTGCCAGCAGCTCCTCTGGGACAGGCGGAACCGGGGAGCTGTTTTTT. Protein: CASSSSGTGGTGELFF.

J is TRBJ2-7 and V is TRBV9; D ambiguous. Trimming stripped 4 bases from V and 7 bases from J, with 18 bases between. Germline CDR1 is SGDLS and CDR2 is YYNGEE. The CDR3 is 14 amino acids. This CDR3 reads CASSLDTSWSEQYF. DNA of the CDR3: TGTGCCAGCAGCCTCGACACCTCTTGGTCTGAGCAGTACTTC.

The chain couples TRBV15 to TRBJ2-7; D may be TRBD2 (5 bases). The ends were cut back, 2 bases at V and 9 bases at J, with 14 bases in the middle. The CDR3 consists of 13 residues. Germline V gene data show CDR1 as LNHNV and CDR2 as YYDKDF (reference sequence). The CDR3 DNA sequence: TGTGCCACCAGCAGAATGAGGGCCGACGGGCAGTACTTC. This sequence encodes CATSRMRADGQYF.

The V gene is TRBV2, the J gene TRBJ2-3; D might be TRBD2 (6 bases). The germline gives CDR1 SNHLY, CDR2 FYNNEI. V lost 2 bases and J lost 3, with 9 bases in between. The CDR3 has 14 amino acids. CDR3 nucleotides: TGTGCCAGCAGTGAAAACCTAGCGACAGATACGCAGTATTTT. Translating gives CASSENLATDTQYF.

The CDR3 protein is CASRAGTLATNEKLFF. DNA of the CDR3: TGCGCCAGCAGAGCCGGGACTCTCGCAACTAATGAAAAACTGTTTTTT. The chain carries TRBV5-1 and TRBJ1-4; TRBD1 might be the D (5 bases). Trimming left V 5 bases short and J 0 bases short, with 14 bases between. The CDR3 runs 16 residues. Germline V lookup: CDR1 SGHRS, CDR2 YFSETQ.

This chain uses TRBV2 with TRBJ2-7, with unresolved D. CDR3 length: 11 residues. With 4 bases removed from V and 3 bases from J, the gap between germline ends came to 4 bases. CDR1 is SNHLY, CDR2 FYNNEI, per germline. The chain's CDR3 is CASSASYEQYF. The CDR3 DNA follows: TGTGCCAGCAGTGCCAGCTACGAGCAGTACTTC.

The chain is built from TRBV2 and TRBJ2-3, with 7 bases fitting TRBD2. J gave up 2 bases and V 7 bases, and 6 bases lay outside the gene matches. Germline V gene sequence: CDR1 SNHLY, CDR2 FYNNEI. The CDR3 totals 14 residues. This CDR3 reads CASKGGANTDTQYF. CDR3 sequence (DNA): TGTGCCAGCAAGGGAGGGGCGAACACAGATACGCAGTATTTT.

A word on this clone: The junction differs from germline at one of its ends, possibly a read error. The chain joins TRBV15 to TRBJ1-2; 7 bases agree with TRBD1. Germline-derived CDR1 and CDR2 are LNHNV and YYDKDF (reference sequence). The CDR3 length is 15 residues. CDR3 sequence (DNA): TGTGCCGCCAGCAGCCACAGGGGCTTTAACTATGGCTACACCTTC. It encodes CAASSHRGFNYGYTF.

This chain joins TRBV6-1 and TRBJ1-2; 8 positions agree with TRBD1. The CDR3 loop spans 13 amino acids. The trim removed 5 bases at V and 6 bases at J, leaving 5 bases unmatched. Germline CDR1 MNHNS, CDR2 SASEGT. As DNA, the CDR3 is TGTGCCAGCAGTTGGACAGGGTCGAATGGCTACACCTTC. It encodes CASSWTGSNGYTF.

The CDR3 nucleotides read TGTGCCAGCAGTGAAGTCAGGGAGGGCACTGAAGCTTTCTTT. It encodes CASSEVREGTEAFF. This chain uses TRBV2 with TRBJ1-1; tentatively, D is TRBD1 (5 bases). V lost 1 base and J lost 4, with 10 bases in between. The length of the CDR3 is 14 residues. From germline, CDR1 is SNHLY and CDR2 FYNNEI. Using reference TRBV2 and TRBJ1-1 for the parts outside the CDR3, the full variable domain is EPEVTQTPSHQVTQMGQEVILRCVPISNHLYFYWYRQILGQKVEFLVSFYNNEISEKSEIFDDQFSVERPDGSNFTLKIRSTKLEDSAMYFCASSEVREGTEAFFGQGTRLTVV.

Only a few counts were recorded for this clone. The rearrangement joins TRBV5-1 to TRBJ2-7, with D perhaps matching TRBD1 (6 bases). This CDR3 contains 14 residues. V was clipped by 0 bases and J by 3 bases, with 10 bases between them. Germline V CDR1 and CDR2: SGHRS, YFSETQ. In DNA form, the CDR3 reads TGCGCCAGCAGCTTGGAGCGGACAGTCTACGAGCAGTACTTC. It is translated as CASSLERTVYEQYF.

The V gene is TRBV11-1, the J gene TRBJ1-6, with 12 bases lining up with TRBD1. CDR3 size: 15 residues. CDR1 SGHAT and CDR2 FQDESV come from the germline V gene (reference sequence). V shed 3 bases and J 12 bases; nucleotides not matched to a gene: 6. In nucleotides, the CDR3 is TGTGCCAGCAGCTTGTCCGGGACAGGGGGCTTACCCCTCCACTTT. Protein sequence: CASSLSGTGGLPLHF.

The rearrangement links TRBV6-5 to TRBJ1-1, with D unclear. Germline lookup yields CDR1 MNHEY and CDR2 SVGAGI. The CDR3 has 12 residues. With 4 bases removed from V and 5 bases from J, the gap between germline ends came to 8 bases. The CDR3 DNA sequence: TGTGCCAGCAGTTTCCTCGGGACTGAAGCTTTCTTT. Encoded protein: CASSFLGTEAFF.

This clone occurred once. An end of the junction differs from the germline gene, which may be a read error. The genes are TRBV23-1 and TRBJ2-7; D remains ambiguous. TRBV23-1 is known as an ORF, though its function is uncertain. This CDR3 has 12 amino acids. The CDR3 loop is CASGHGQYEQYF. In DNA, the CDR3 is TGCGCCAGCGGTCATGGGCAGTACGAGCAGTACTTC.

A few counts support this clone. This rearrangement joins TRBV28 to TRBJ1-5; perhaps TRBD1 as D (6 bases). The length of the CDR3 is 17 residues. Trimming pared 4 bases from V and 4 bases from J, leaving 20 bases between. Germline loops: CDR1 MDHEN, CDR2 SYDVKM. CDR3 DNA sequence: TGTGCCAGCAGTTCGATGGGCGGGGGGGGCACAAATCAGCCCCAGCATTTT. This translates into CASSSMGGGGTNQPQHF.

The gene calls are TRBV27 and TRBJ1-4; 9 bases are shared with TRBD1. CDR1 and CDR2 (germline): MNHEY, SMNVEV (reference sequence). This CDR3 region has 14 residues. V shed 6 bases, J shed 8 bases, and the junction held 7 bases outside the gene matches. The CDR3 here is CASSYRGRGEKLFF. The CDR3 nucleotides are TGTGCCAGCAGCTACAGGGGGCGCGGCGAAAAACTGTTTTTT.